Below, 25 T cell receptor beta chains from the same sample are listed, as sequenced in a study of Ad26.COV2.S vaccination and SARS-CoV-2 variants. The repertoire was sequenced with immunoSEQ multiplex PCR; TCRdb's copy has only in-frame clones and lacks some. Among about half a million clones listed, roughly 87% were seen once. Described treatment: about 20 received Ad26.COV2.S at low or high dose, single or two shots; about five received placebo; per-sample allocation not given. The samples were gathered on day 63 after the first injection of vaccine or placebo. Sequenced here: peripheral blood, sampled in a trial of Ad26.COV2.S vaccine versus placebo. These TCRs come from a person between 18 and 65 years old who received the Ad26.COV2.S COVID-19 vaccine or a placebo.

The V call is TRBV5-1, the J call TRBJ1-4; TRBD1 might be the D (6 bases). Trimming removed 0 bases at V and 3 bases at J, with 9 bases between. CDR1 and CDR2 from the germline V gene are SGHRS and YFSETQ. The CDR3 loop spans 15 amino acids. Here the CDR3 reads CASSLAGAPNEKLFF. The CDR3 coding sequence is TGCGCCAGCAGCTTGGCAGGGGCCCCTAATGAAAAACTGTTTTTT.

The CDR3 DNA reads TGTGCCAGCAGTGGGACTAGCGGCTACGAGCAGTACTTC. Translating it yields CASSGTSGYEQYF. The chain joins TRBV25-1 to TRBJ2-7; 10 positions match TRBD2. The germline V gene has CDR1 MGHDK and CDR2 SYGVNS. Unmatched junction bases numbered 0, after V lost 4 bases and J lost 3 bases. The CDR3 spans 13 residues.

The chain joins TRBV19 to TRBJ2-1; TRBD2 matches 10 bases. J gave up 4 bases and V 3 bases, and 9 bases lay outside the gene matches. Germline values: CDR1 LNHDA, CDR2 SQIVND (reference sequence). This CDR3 has 17 residues. CDR3 sequence reads: CASSIRASGGPYNEQFF. The CDR3 DNA reads TGTGCCAGTAGTATCAGGGCTAGCGGGGGACCTTACAATGAGCAGTTCTTC.

As DNA, the CDR3 is TGTGCCAGCAGCAAAGCGGGAGGCAGGAGCTCCTACGAGCAGTACTTC. Amino acids: CASSKAGGRSSYEQYF. The chain couples TRBV21-1 to TRBJ2-7; the table assigns TRBD2, which was not confirmed against the DNA. TRBV21-1 represents a pseudogene. The length of the CDR3 is 16 residues.

The J gene is TRBJ2-2, the V gene TRBV19; TRBD1 might be the D (6 bases). CDR3 length equals 14 residues. Between the trimmed V and J ends, which lost 2 bases and 4 bases, there was a span of 8 bases. Per the germline V gene, CDR1 is LNHDA and CDR2 is SQIVND (reference sequence). The DNA for the CDR3 is TGTGCCAGTAGTATAAGACAGGTCACCGGGGAGCTGTTTTTT. Translation gives CASSIRQVTGELFF.

This clone was observed once. The genes are TRBV7-3 and TRBJ1-2; 7 bases match TRBD1. After removal of 4 bases from V and 8 bases from J, the junction contained 7 bases not matched to a gene. The CDR3 contains 13 residues. Germline-derived CDR1 and CDR2 are SGHTA and FQGTGA. CDR3 nucleotides: TGTGCCAGCAGCTCAACAGGGGAAGGAGGCTACACCTTC. The encoded protein is CASSSTGEGGYTF.

About this clone itself: Within the sample, other DNA sequences also encode this same CDR3. The chain employs TRBV7-9 and TRBJ1-1; D is ambiguous. The germline V gene encodes CDR1 SEHNR and CDR2 FQNEAQ (reference sequence). The length of the CDR3 is 14 residues. V lost 1 base, J lost 2 bases, and 8 bases lay in between. The chain's CDR3 is CASSLVGSNTEAFF. CDR3 nucleotides: TGTGCCAGCAGCTTAGTAGGCAGTAACACTGAAGCTTTCTTT.

The chain recombines TRBV9 with TRBJ2-7; 9 bases are shared with TRBD2. The CDR3 has 15 amino acids. Per the germline V gene, CDR1 is SGDLS and CDR2 is YYNGEE. V lost 4 bases to trimming and J lost 2 bases; unmatched junction nucleotides: 7. CDR3: CASSPGTSFTYEQYF. CDR3 in DNA: TGTGCCAGCAGCCCAGGGACTAGCTTCACCTACGAGCAGTACTTC.

This clone was recorded once. J is TRBJ2-5 and V is TRBV9; 12 nucleotides align to TRBD1. The V and J ends lost 4 bases and 5 bases, in that order; junction bases with no gene match: 6. The CDR3 loop spans 15 amino acids. Per the germline V gene, CDR1 is SGDLS and CDR2 is YYNGEE. The CDR3 DNA reads TGTGCCAGCAGCACCTCGGGACAGGGGGCGGAGACCCAGTACTTC. It yields the protein CASSTSGQGAETQYF.

Points on this clone: A much larger clone differs by one base, so this may be a read error. This rearrangement joins TRBV7-6 to TRBJ2-5; D is undetermined. Germline loops: CDR1 SGHVS, CDR2 FNYEAQ. V was clipped by 0 bases and J by 0 bases, with 2 bases between them. The CDR3 loop spans 13 amino acids. CDR3 sequence reads: CASSLAHQETQYF. The DNA for the CDR3 is TGTGCCAGCAGCTTAGCGCACCAAGAGACCCAGTACTTC.

This CDR3 is CASSPPEGRDYNEQFF. The CDR3 DNA follows: TGTGCCAGCAGCCCCCCCGAGGGTCGCGACTACAATGAGCAGTTCTTC. The gene calls are TRBV11-2 and TRBJ2-1; TRBD2 might be the D (5 bases). The CDR3 has 16 amino acids. From germline, CDR1 is SGHAT and CDR2 FQNNGV. V lost 5 bases and J lost 3, with 17 bases in between.

This sequence joins TRBV19 and TRBJ2-3; D call uncertain. The V end was cut by 1 base, the J end by 4 bases, with 9 bases between. The CDR3 is 14 amino acids. Germline V gene lookup returns CDR1 LNHDA and CDR2 SQIVND (reference sequence). CDR3 loop: CASSIVDRADTQYF. The CDR3, as DNA: TGTGCCAGTAGTATAGTAGATAGGGCAGATACGCAGTATTTT.

The chain uses TRBV9 and TRBJ2-7, with TRBD2 matching 8 bases. The germline gives CDR1 SGDLS, CDR2 YYNGEE. The V segment lost 4 bases and the J segment 2 bases; nucleotides outside the gene matches: 11. CDR3 length: 16 residues. The CDR3 reads CASSPNPSGSPYEQYF. The CDR3 bases are TGTGCCAGCAGCCCGAACCCCAGCGGGAGTCCCTACGAGCAGTACTTC.

J is TRBJ2-6 and V is TRBV7-6; no firm D call. CDR1 is SGHVS, CDR2 FNYEAQ, per germline. The CDR3 covers 16 residues. V lost 0 bases and J 2 bases, leaving 8 bases between the germline ends. CDR3 sequence (DNA): TGTGCCAGCAGCTTAGCTCGGTTTGCTGGGGCCAACGTCCTGACTTTC. Translating it yields CASSLARFAGANVLTF.

The CDR3 DNA sequence: TGTGCCAGCTCAACGGGACAGGACTATGGCTACACCTTC. The encoded protein is CASSTGQDYGYTF. V and J are TRBV18 and TRBJ1-2, with 8 bases identical to TRBD1. The CDR3 contains 13 residues. J gave up 3 bases and V 5 bases, and 2 bases lay outside the gene matches. CDR1 is KGHSH, CDR2 LQKENI, per germline.

V is TRBV24-1 and J is TRBJ2-3; TRBD2 matches 9 bases. CDR1 is KGHDR, CDR2 SFDVKD, per germline. With 6 bases clipped from V and 5 bases from J, the junction kept 8 bases outside the gene matches. The CDR3 consists of 15 residues. CDR3 amino acids: CATSPGRGGRDTQYF. The CDR3 DNA reads as TGTGCCACCAGTCCGGGGCGGGGGGGCAGAGATACGCAGTATTTT.

This clone was detected once. This sequence joins TRBV6-1 and TRBJ2-2, with D perhaps matching TRBD1 (5 bases). The CDR3 is made up of 17 amino acids. The V gene lost 4 bases and the J gene lost 0 bases, with 15 bases spanning the gap. Per germline, CDR1 MNHNS and CDR2 SASEGT. Here the CDR3 DNA reads TGTGCCAGCAGTGCTTACCAGGGTCCACCGAACACCGGGGAGCTGTTTTTT. This translates into CASSAYQGPPNTGELFF.

This clone has more than one count but fewer than ten. The chain has TRBV2 and TRBJ2-2, with D perhaps matching TRBD1 or TRBD2 (5 bases each). V gave up 4 bases and J gave up 5 bases, with 8 bases separating them. The CDR3 has 13 amino acids. The germline gives CDR1 SNHLY, CDR2 FYNNEI. This CDR3 reads CASSVEGTGELFF. The CDR3 coding sequence is TGTGCCAGCAGTGTCGAGGGGACCGGGGAGCTGTTTTTT.

The chain has TRBV9 and TRBJ2-7; D gene uncertain. The CDR3 runs to 15 residues. V shed 4 bases and J shed 0 bases, with 14 bases lying between them. Per the germline V gene, CDR1 is SGDLS and CDR2 is YYNGEE. In nucleotides, the CDR3 is TGTGCCAGCAGCCCCTCTATTCTAAGCTCCTACGAGCAGTACTTC. Translation: CASSPSILSSYEQYF.

V gene TRBV2 combines with J gene TRBJ1-2; D might be TRBD1 (6 bases). Per the germline V gene, CDR1 is SNHLY and CDR2 is FYNNEI. The CDR3 spans 13 residues. V was trimmed by 6 bases and J by 2 bases, leaving 10 bases between them. In DNA form, the CDR3 reads TGTGCCAGCAGCGAGACAGGCAACTATGGCTACACCTTC. The encoded protein is CASSETGNYGYTF.

The chain carries TRBV5-1 and TRBJ2-5; 9 nucleotides agree with TRBD2. CDR3 length equals 18 residues. Germline assignment: CDR1 SGHRS and CDR2 YFSETQ. V dropped 2 bases and J dropped 3; count of bases not matched to a gene: 14. The CDR3 DNA reads TGCGCCAGCAGCTTCGTTTTAGGGCGTCTAGCGGGAAAAGAGACCCAGTACTTC. As protein: CASSFVLGRLAGKETQYF.

The rearrangement links TRBV24-1 to TRBJ1-1; D gene unclear. The V end was cut by 2 bases, the J end by 7 bases, with 10 bases between. The CDR3 totals 13 residues. Germline V lookup: CDR1 KGHDR, CDR2 SFDVKD. The CDR3 bases are TGTGCCACCAGTGATTGGGGTGGGTTTGAAGCTTTCTTT. Protein sequence: CATSDWGGFEAFF.

This chain connects TRBV25-1 to TRBJ1-2, with 7 nucleotides matching TRBD1. Germline V gene data show CDR1 as MGHDK and CDR2 as SYGVNS. The CDR3 sequence is 15 residues long. Trimming at V came to 6 bases and at J to 0 bases, leaving 7 bases not matched to a gene. The CDR3 protein is CASSMDRTANYGYTF. The CDR3 DNA sequence: TGTGCCAGCAGCATGGACAGGACTGCTAACTATGGCTACACCTTC.

This chain links TRBV9 with TRBJ2-5; the match to TRBD2 covers 8 bases. The V gene's germline CDR1 is SGDLS and CDR2 YYNGEE. V shed 0 bases, J shed 5 bases, and the junction held 9 bases outside the gene matches. The CDR3 sequence is 16 residues long. DNA of the CDR3: TGTGCCAGCAGCGTAGGGGGCGGGAGGTATCAGGAGACCCAGTACTTC. It yields the protein CASSVGGGRYQETQYF.

The genes are TRBV27 and TRBJ1-2; D not resolved. This CDR3 comprises 14 residues. The V gene lost 6 bases and the J gene lost 4 bases, with 15 bases spanning the gap. Germline V gene lookup returns CDR1 MNHEY and CDR2 SMNVEV (reference sequence). CDR3 amino acids: CASRPPGSIYGYTF. As DNA, the CDR3 is TGTGCCAGCAGGCCCCCCGGTTCAATCTATGGCTACACCTTC.